This TCR beta chain emerged from a study of Ad26.COV2.S vaccination and SARS-CoV-2 variants. As for the study in general: In the COV1001 trial, the donor was in the Ad26.COV2.S arm.

Study results and caveats: Individuals receiving vaccine had higher spike-specific TCR breadth than placebo recipients did. It is possible that the TCR breadth and depth analyses underestimated the total T cell responses.

As to treatment: some 19 received Ad26.COV2.S at low or high dose, single or two shots; about five received placebo; per-sample allocation not given. Each sample was drawn 63 days after the first injection (of vaccine or placebo). Ad26.COV2.S expressed prefusion-stabilized spike from the original Wuhan strain. As to this clone: Its target is unknown.

Libraries were prepared by immunoSEQ multiplex PCR; TCRdb keeps only in-frame clonotypes and omits some of them. The sample holds about 430,000 clones, roughly 90% seen once. Looked up from germline, CDR1 is LNHDA and CDR2 is SQIVND (reference sequence). CDR3 size: 17 residues. The V gene end was trimmed by 4 bases and the J gene end by 2 bases; junction bases not matched to a gene: 12. The sequences come from peripheral blood, collected in a trial of Ad26.COV2.S vaccine versus placebo. V and J are TRBV19 and TRBJ2-5; 8 bases agree with TRBD1. This TCR derives from a person aged 18-60 years who received the Ad26.COV2.S COVID-19 vaccine or a placebo. Here the CDR3 DNA reads TGTGCCAGTAGTAAACACTCGACAGGGGAGGCACAAGAGACCCAGTACTTC. Amino acid sequence: CASSKHSTGEAQETQYF. The full variable domain, its missing parts supplied by reference TRBV19 and TRBJ2-5, is DGGITQSPKYLFRKEGQNVTLSCEQNLNHDAMYWYRQDPGQGLRLIYYSQIVNDFQKGDIAEGYSVSREKKESFPLTVTSAQKNPTAFYLCASSKHSTGEAQETQYFGPGTRLLVL.